The 6 T cell receptor beta chains reported below all come from one sample, sequenced in a study of PD-1 blockade in classical Hodgkin lymphoma. All the patients suffered relapse after autologous stem cell transplantation, and brentuximab vedotin exposure differed. Profiled with immunoSEQ multiplex PCR; TCRdb holds only in-frame clones, not every one. The sample lists tens of thousands of clones, under 90% occurring once. The input for sequencing was peripheral blood mononuclear cells (PBMCs), taken at baseline. Receptor source: a human donor with classical Hodgkin lymphoma.

This chain links TRBV6-6 with TRBJ1-5, with D possibly TRBD1 on 5 matching bases. CDR1 MNHNY and CDR2 SVGAGI come from the germline V gene (reference sequence). The CDR3 spans 14 residues. V was trimmed by 6 bases and J by 1 base, leaving 10 bases between them. This CDR3 is CASRGLSSNQPQHF. The CDR3 DNA is TGTGCCAGCAGGGGACTGAGCAGCAATCAGCCCCAGCATTTT.

The CDR3, as DNA: TGTGCCAGCAGTCTACAGGGATCGGGATTGAACGAGCAGTACTTC. As protein: CASSLQGSGLNEQYF. The chain employs TRBV2 and TRBJ2-7; D perhaps matches TRBD1 (6 bases). Trimming took 5 bases from V and 5 from J, leaving 19 bases between them. This CDR3 has 15 amino acids. Germline CDR1 is SNHLY and CDR2 is FYNNEI.

V is TRBV23-1 and J is TRBJ2-7, with D tentatively TRBD1 or TRBD2 (5 bases each). TRBV23-1 is sorted into the ORF group, with uncertain function. CDR3 length: 15 residues. The germline V and J ends were trimmed by 4 bases and 4 bases, with 17 bases remaining between them. The CDR3 nucleotides are TGCGCCAGCAGTCCGAGTCCGGGACCGATTTACGAGCAGTACTTC. It is translated as CASSPSPGPIYEQYF.

The V call is TRBV18, the J call TRBJ2-2, with TRBD1 as a possible D gene (5 bases). Germline CDR1 KGHSH, CDR2 LQKENI. With 6 bases removed from V and 0 bases from J, the gap between germline ends came to 17 bases. The CDR3 covers 17 residues. CDR3 nucleotides: TGTGCCAGCTCCGGCGGTTTGCGACAGTCGAACACCGGGGAGCTGTTTTTT. Translation gives CASSGGLRQSNTGELFF.

V gene TRBV28 combines with J gene TRBJ1-1; 8 bases are a match to TRBD1. The V gene end was trimmed by 4 bases and the J gene end by 5 bases; junction bases not matched to a gene: 9. CDR1 is MDHEN, CDR2 SYDVKM, per germline. The CDR3 runs 15 residues. The CDR3 nucleotides read TGTGCCAGCAGTTCTCCTCAGGGGGCGCGAACTGAAGCTTTCTTT. Protein sequence: CASSSPQGARTEAFF. Combining the CDR3 with reference TRBV28 and TRBJ1-1 gives the whole variable domain DVKVTQSSRYLVKRTGEKVFLECVQDMDHENMFWYRQDPGLGLRLIYFSYDVKMKEKGDIPEGYSVSREKKERFSLILESASTNQTSMYLCASSSPQGARTEAFFGQGTRLTVV.

The chain recombines TRBV5-4 with TRBJ1-1; no reliable D call. Trimming shortened V by 2 bases and J by 1 base, and 6 bases separated the two germline ends. Germline CDR1 and CDR2: SGHNT and YYREEE (reference sequence). The CDR3 totals 13 residues. The CDR3 loop is CASSFWTNTEAFF. CDR3 nucleotides: TGTGCCAGCAGCTTTTGGACGAACACTGAAGCTTTCTTT. The variable domain in full, completed from reference TRBV5-4 and TRBJ1-1, reads ETGVTQSPTHLIKTRGQQVTLRCSSQSGHNTVSWYQQALGQGPQFIFQYYREEENGRGNFPPRFSGLQFPNYSSELNVNALELDDSALYLCASSFWTNTEAFFGQGTRLTVV.